This T cell receptor (beta chain) came from a study of blood T cell repertoires in COVID-19. Study-wide context: Acute-phase and convalescent COVID-19 samples originated in the United States, Italy and Spain. In each case, the material was cDNA or gDNA derived from T cells, B-cell-depleted T cells, or PBMCs.

In the original analysis: For nucleated cells, counts were estimated from reference gene primer amplification. Sequencing used immunoSEQ multiplex PCR; TCRdb keeps in-frame clones, though not all of them. The V and J calls and the clone size are those of that table, but D and trimming were determined from the DNA. There are 200,000 to 250,000 clones in the sample; around 88% occur only once, and just over 3% lies in the top ten. Germline V gives CDR1 LNHDA, CDR2 SQIVND (reference sequence). Trimming removed 4 bases at V and 4 bases at J, with 13 bases between. The CDR3 has 15 residues. Sequencing was performed on peripheral blood. J is TRBJ2-2 and V is TRBV19, with D tentatively TRBD1 (5 bases). The receptor was isolated from a woman in her twenties or thirties who had recovered from COVID-19. The CDR3 sequence is CASSTSAGPTGELFF. The CDR3 DNA is TGTGCCAGTAGTACCTCTGCAGGGCCCACCGGGGAGCTGTTTTTT.